The 16 T cell receptor beta chains given below trace back to one sample, sequenced in a study of cytomegalovirus exposure and HLA in healthy donors. PCR amplification relied on 60 Vbeta primers (plus 13 Jbeta primers). Generated by immunoSEQ multiplex PCR, the TCRdb table keeps only in-frame clones and is missing some. This repertoire shows 85,000 to 100,000 clones, over 70% found once; its top ten account for 1.2%. The sequenced sample was PBMCs. These receptors were collected from a girl aged 2 to 9 in good health and CMV-seropositive.

This clone was seen a few times. This chain uses TRBV7-9 with TRBJ1-2, with 7 bases lining up with TRBD1. Germline-derived CDR1 and CDR2 are SEHNR and FQNEAQ (reference sequence). CDR3 length: 15 amino acids. After removal of 5 bases from V and 2 bases from J, the junction contained 8 bases not matched to a gene. This chain's CDR3 is CASSIPGTANYGYTF. The CDR3, as DNA: TGTGCCAGCAGCATCCCCGGGACAGCCAACTATGGCTACACCTTC.

This clone was detected only a few times. The chain links TRBV18 to TRBJ2-4, with a possible D match to TRBD2 (6 bases). The CDR3 spans 17 residues. In germline, CDR1 is KGHSH, CDR2 LQKENI. V shed 2 bases and J shed 0 bases, with 14 bases lying between them. The CDR3: CASSPSGDALAKNIQYF. The CDR3 DNA is TGTGCCAGCTCACCATCGGGAGACGCACTAGCCAAAAACATTCAGTACTTC.

V and J are TRBV9 and TRBJ2-7, with a weak D call TRBD1 (5 bases). The CDR3 is 13 amino acids. CDR1 is SGDLS, CDR2 YYNGEE, per germline. Trimming removed 1 base from V and 4 bases from J, with 9 bases in between. CDR3 protein: CASSVSSGYEQYF. The CDR3 region has the DNA TGTGCCAGCAGCGTATCATCAGGGTACGAGCAGTACTTC.

This rearrangement joins TRBV6-6 to TRBJ1-5, with TRBD1 matching 9 bases. V dropped 5 bases and J dropped 7; count of bases not matched to a gene: 9. The CDR3 is 15 amino acids. Germline CDR1 and CDR2: MNHNY and SVGAGI (reference sequence). The CDR3: CASSNLGQGEQPQHF. The CDR3, as DNA: TGTGCCAGCAGTAACCTGGGACAGGGTGAACAGCCCCAGCATTTT.

This clone showed up just once. The chain is built from TRBV6-6 and TRBJ2-7; 8 bases fit TRBD2. This CDR3 region has 14 residues. V gave up 5 bases and J gave up 2 bases; unmatched junction bases: 5. Germline V gene data show CDR1 as MNHNY and CDR2 as SVGAGI (reference sequence). DNA for the CDR3: TGTGCCAGCAGTCCCGAGACTAGCGCCTACGAGCAGTACTTC. It codes for CASSPETSAYEQYF.

The genes are TRBV28 and TRBJ1-2; D possibly corresponds to TRBD1 (6 bases). The V and J ends lost 4 bases and 0 bases respectively, with 12 bases between them. This CDR3 spans 15 amino acids. In germline, CDR1 is MDHEN, CDR2 SYDVKM. The CDR3 DNA sequence: TGTGCCAGCAGTTCCCAGGGGCGGCCTAACTATGGCTACACCTTC. Translating gives CASSSQGRPNYGYTF.

The rearrangement joins TRBV27 to TRBJ1-1, with TRBD1 matching over 10 bases. V shed 3 bases and J 0 bases; nucleotides not matched to a gene: 7. The germline CDR1 and CDR2 sequences are MNHEY and SMNVEV (reference sequence). This CDR3 contains 17 residues. The CDR3 region has the DNA TGTGCCAGCAGTTTGGACAGGGGGTATAATCTGAACACTGAAGCTTTCTTT. Residues: CASSLDRGYNLNTEAFF.

V usage is TRBV7-9 and J usage is TRBJ1-1; tentative D call: TRBD1 (5 bases). CDR1 is SEHNR, CDR2 FQNEAQ, per germline (reference sequence). V shed 8 bases and J shed 10 bases, with 17 bases lying between them. CDR3 length: 12 residues. In DNA, the CDR3 is TGTGCCAGCGGGGCGGACATCCAGCCAGCTTTCTTT. It translates to CASGADIQPAFF.

This sequence joins TRBV29-1 and TRBJ2-3; 8 bases are shared with TRBD2. The germline CDR1 and CDR2 sequences are SQVTM and ANQGSEA. Trimming removed 4 bases from V and 1 base from J; junction bases left unmatched: 7. The CDR3 is 15 residues long. Here the CDR3 reads CSVGELAVGTDTQYF. For the CDR3, the DNA is TGCAGCGTTGGTGAACTAGCGGTAGGCACAGATACGCAGTATTTT.

The chain links TRBV29-1 to TRBJ1-1, with D possibly being TRBD1 (6 bases). Trimming left V 4 bases short and J 5 bases short, with 17 bases between. The germline V gene has CDR1 SQVTM and CDR2 ANQGSEA. The CDR3 runs to 14 residues. The CDR3 spells CSVAVRGRETEAFF. In DNA, the CDR3 is TGCAGCGTTGCAGTGCGGGGGCGCGAGACTGAAGCTTTCTTT. Full variable domain (missing parts from reference TRBV29-1 and TRBJ1-1): SAVISQKPSRDICQRGTSLTIQCQVDSQVTMMFWYRQQPGQSLTLIATANQGSEATYESGFVIDKFPISRPNLTFSTLTVSNMSPEDSSIYLCSVAVRGRETEAFFGQGTRLTVV.

V is TRBV12-5 and J is TRBJ1-2, with a possible D match to TRBD1 (5 bases). Germline CDR1 reads LGHNT; CDR2 reads FRNRAP. This CDR3 is built from 16 residues. Trimming removed 1 base from V and 8 bases from J, with 20 bases in between. CDR3 in amino acids: CASGLGPQQGLGGYTF. The CDR3 DNA follows: TGTGCTAGTGGTTTGGGACCACAGCAGGGCCTCGGGGGCTACACCTTC. Full variable domain (remainder filled in from reference TRBV12-5 and TRBJ1-2): DARVTQTPRHKVTEMGQEVTMRCQPILGHNTVFWYRQTMMQGLELLAYFRNRAPLDDSGMPKDRFSAEMPDATLATLKIQPSEPRDSAVYFCASGLGPQQGLGGYTFGSGTRLTVV.

This clone appeared a single time. One junction end does not reproduce the germline sequence, and a read error may be involved. V is TRBV7-3 and J is TRBJ2-2; D possibly corresponds to TRBD1 (5 bases). The CDR3 is 14 residues long. Germline CDR1 SGHTA, CDR2 FQGTGA. Here the CDR3 reads CVSSLTQGTGELFF. CDR3 DNA sequence: TGTGTCAGCAGCTTAACCCAGGGAACCGGGGAGCTGTTTTTT.

The chain uses TRBV28 and TRBJ1-1; D ambiguous. There are 12 residues in the CDR3. V lost 5 bases and J lost 0, with 4 bases in between. CDR1 MDHEN and CDR2 SYDVKM come from the germline V gene. DNA for the CDR3: TGTGCCAGCAGTACACTGAACACTGAAGCTTTCTTT. Translated: CASSTLNTEAFF.

This chain joins TRBV6-6 and TRBJ2-1; no definite D call. This CDR3 is 15 amino acids long. CDR1 is MNHNY, CDR2 SVGAGI, per germline (reference sequence). The V end lost 7 bases, the J end lost 8 bases, and 21 bases lay between the germline ends. CDR3 in amino acids: CASTLMVGPLDEQFF. The CDR3 DNA reads as TGTGCCAGCACCCTCATGGTTGGCCCTTTGGATGAGCAGTTCTTC.

The V and J genes are TRBV25-1 and TRBJ2-1; a weak D match, TRBD2 (6 bases). V lost 10 bases, J lost 2 bases, and 12 bases lay in between. The CDR3 loop spans 13 amino acids. Germline V gene data show CDR1 as MGHDK and CDR2 as SYGVNS. This chain's CDR3 is CATAGTPYNEQFF. The DNA of the CDR3 is TGTGCCACGGCGGGAACCCCCTACAATGAGCAGTTCTTC.

The chain couples TRBV19 to TRBJ1-2, with a tentative D call TRBD1 (5 bases). CDR1 and CDR2 (germline): LNHDA, SQIVND (reference sequence). The CDR3 is made up of 14 amino acids. V dropped 7 bases and J dropped 6 bases, with 18 bases sitting between them. CDR3 sequence: CASNLGSRGDGYTF. The CDR3 region has the DNA TGTGCCAGTAACCTTGGGTCTCGGGGGGATGGCTACACCTTC. Using reference TRBV19 and TRBJ1-2 for the parts outside the CDR3, the full variable domain is DGGITQSPKYLFRKEGQNVTLSCEQNLNHDAMYWYRQDPGQGLRLIYYSQIVNDFQKGDIAEGYSVSREKKESFPLTVTSAQKNPTAFYLCASNLGSRGDGYTFGSGTRLTVV.